Shown below are 23 T cell receptor beta chains from a single sample sequenced in a study of cytomegalovirus exposure and HLA in healthy donors. It was with 60 Vbeta and 13 Jbeta primers that the PCR ran. Profiling relied on immunoSEQ multiplex PCR, and the TCRdb table lists in-frame clones only, not all of them. This table has about 210,000 clones, around 84% appearing once. What was sequenced was PBMCs. These receptors originate from a girl aged 2-10 years in good health and CMV-seronegative.

This rearrangement joins TRBV2 to TRBJ1-3; D gene uncertain. V lost 7 bases and J lost 4, with 14 bases in between. The CDR3 contains 14 residues. Germline V lookup: CDR1 SNHLY, CDR2 FYNNEI. CDR3: CASMKSGKGNTIYF. The CDR3 DNA reads TGTGCCAGCATGAAGTCGGGGAAGGGAAACACCATATATTTT.

The rearrangement links TRBV5-6 to TRBJ2-7, with 7 nucleotides matching TRBD1. Per the germline V gene, CDR1 is SGHDT and CDR2 is YYEEEE. The CDR3 runs 16 residues. V shed 5 bases and J 0 bases; nucleotides not matched to a gene: 11. CDR3 DNA: TGTGCCAGCAGTAACCTTCACAGGGGCCTCTCCTACGAGCAGTACTTC. This gives the protein CASSNLHRGLSYEQYF.

This chain joins TRBV6-5 and TRBJ2-2; no firm D call. The germline V gene has CDR1 MNHEY and CDR2 SVGAGI. CDR3 size: 15 residues. V shed 2 bases and J shed 4 bases, with 11 bases lying between them. The CDR3: CASSYGLPFTGELFF. DNA of the CDR3: TGTGCCAGCAGTTACGGTCTACCTTTCACCGGGGAGCTGTTTTTT.

V gene TRBV6-1 combines with J gene TRBJ2-2; D is undetermined. V lost 6 bases and J 6 bases, leaving 8 bases between the germline ends. The CDR3 totals 12 residues. Germline V gives CDR1 MNHNS, CDR2 SASEGT. The CDR3 nucleotides read TGTGCCAGCAGAGACATATCCGGGGAGCTGTTTTTT. Protein product: CASRDISGELFF.

This chain joins TRBV6-1 and TRBJ2-7; 9 bases fit TRBD1. The CDR3 has 14 residues. CDR1 and CDR2 from the germline V gene are MNHNS and SASEGT. Trimming cost V 6 bases and J 4 bases; bases outside gene matches: 7. The CDR3, as DNA: TGTGCCAGCAGGCTGGACAGGGGATCGTACGAGCAGTACTTC. Amino acids: CASRLDRGSYEQYF.

This clone was detected only once. V is TRBV27 and J is TRBJ1-2; 10 positions match TRBD1. Germline trimming cut 4 bases from V and 8 bases from J; bases unmatched to any gene: 19. CDR1 is MNHEY, CDR2 SMNVEV, per germline (reference sequence). The CDR3 has 18 amino acids. The CDR3 DNA reads TGTGCCAGCAGTTCCAAAAATCGACCCGGGGACAGGGGTTGGGGCTACACCTTC. Translating it yields CASSSKNRPGDRGWGYTF.

The chain employs TRBV6-5 and TRBJ1-2, with 7 bases identical to TRBD1. In germline, CDR1 is MNHEY, CDR2 SVGAGI. J lost 4 bases, V lost 6 bases, and 5 bases had no gene match. CDR3 length equals 13 residues. This chain's CDR3 is CASRTGKGYGYTF. DNA of the CDR3: TGTGCCAGCAGGACAGGGAAGGGCTATGGCTACACCTTC.

This chain links TRBV27 with TRBJ1-2; D may be TRBD1 (6 bases). Germline CDR1 is MNHEY and CDR2 is SMNVEV (reference sequence). The CDR3 loop spans 14 amino acids. With 6 bases removed from V and 3 bases from J, the gap between germline ends came to 14 bases. CDR3 nucleotide sequence: TGTGCCAGCAGGTCCGGACAGCCTTACTATGGCTACACCTTC. This encodes CASRSGQPYYGYTF.

This sequence joins TRBV30 and TRBJ2-7, with a weak D call TRBD1 (5 bases). CDR1 is GTSNPN, CDR2 SVGIG, per germline (reference sequence). V lost 0 bases and J lost 2, with 20 bases in between. The CDR3 is made up of 17 amino acids. Written as DNA, the CDR3 is TGTGCCTGGAGTGTACGTTCCGGCAGGGTGGGAACCTACGAGCAGTACTTC. Encoded protein: CAWSVRSGRVGTYEQYF.

This clone was counted between two and nine times. The genes are TRBV4-1 and TRBJ1-3; 8 bases fit TRBD1. Per the germline V gene, CDR1 is MGHRA and CDR2 is YSYEKL. Trimming cost V 3 bases and J 5 bases; bases outside gene matches: 9. This CDR3 contains 16 residues. The CDR3 DNA follows: TGCGCCAGCAGCCACCCTGATCCAGGGGGCAGAAACACCATATATTTT. It translates to CASSHPDPGGRNTIYF.

V gene TRBV4-1 combines with J gene TRBJ2-5; D perhaps matches TRBD1 (7 bases). V lost 0 bases, J lost 5 bases, and 13 bases lay in between. CDR1 is MGHRA and CDR2 is YSYEKL in the germline V gene. The CDR3 consists of 15 residues. The CDR3 DNA is TGCGCCAGCAGCCAAGATGCCAGGGGGAGGGAGACCCAGTACTTC. This codes for CASSQDARGRETQYF.

This clone has a single count. The V and J genes are TRBV9 and TRBJ1-1, with D possibly matching TRBD1 (6 bases). The CDR3 runs to 13 residues. The germline V and J ends were trimmed by 4 bases and 10 bases, with 17 bases remaining between them. The V gene's germline CDR1 is SGDLS and CDR2 YYNGEE. CDR3 in amino acids: CASSPRSRGGAFF. In DNA form, the CDR3 reads TGTGCCAGCAGCCCGCGGAGCAGGGGCGGAGCTTTCTTT.

V usage is TRBV19 and J usage is TRBJ2-7; D might be TRBD1 (6 bases). Germline CDR1 is LNHDA and CDR2 is SQIVND (reference sequence). This CDR3 contains 15 residues. V dropped 4 bases and J dropped 3 bases, with 16 bases sitting between them. CDR3 sequence: CASSTTAQGVYEQYF. For the CDR3, the DNA is TGTGCCAGTAGTACGACGGCACAGGGTGTCTACGAGCAGTACTTC.

This clone was seen only a few times. The chain carries TRBV5-1 and TRBJ2-1; possible D gene TRBD1, 5 bases. The germline V and J ends were trimmed by 2 bases and 8 bases, with 11 bases remaining between them. The CDR3 runs to 13 residues. Germline CDR1 is SGHRS and CDR2 is YFSETQ. CDR3 DNA: TGCGCCAGCAGCTTAACAGGCCGGGATGAGCAGTTCTTC. It encodes CASSLTGRDEQFF.

A word on this clone: Other nucleotide sequences from this sample produce the same CDR3. V and J are TRBV9 and TRBJ2-7, with TRBD2 matching 7 bases. Germline-derived CDR1 and CDR2 are SGDLS and YYNGEE. CDR3 length: 17 amino acids. The ends lost 4 bases at V and 0 bases at J; junction bases unmatched: 13. CDR3 loop: CASSPDPIRDYSYEQYF. The CDR3 nucleotides read TGTGCCAGCAGCCCTGACCCAATCCGGGACTACTCCTACGAGCAGTACTTC. The entire variable domain, with the rest obtained from reference TRBV9 and TRBJ2-7, is as follows: DSGVTQTPKHLITATGQRVTLRCSPRSGDLSVYWYQQSLDQGLQFLIQYYNGEERAKGNILERFSAQQFPDLHSELNLSSLELGDSALYFCASSPDPIRDYSYEQYFGPGTRLTVT.

This chain joins TRBV10-3 and TRBJ2-1; 16 nucleotides align to TRBD2. Germline lookup yields CDR1 ENHRY and CDR2 SYGVKD. V was clipped by 10 bases and J by 9 bases; unmatched bases: 15. The CDR3 length is 17 residues. CDR3 protein: CASAAPGLAGGLPEQFF. The CDR3, as DNA: TGTGCCAGCGCCGCCCCGGGACTAGCGGGGGGGCTTCCTGAGCAGTTCTTC.

The chain joins TRBV15 to TRBJ2-1; TRBD2 agrees at 16 bases. The germline CDR1 and CDR2 sequences are LNHNV and YYDKDF (reference sequence). Trimming at V came to 1 base and at J to 8 bases, leaving 11 bases not matched to a gene. The CDR3 extends over 19 amino acids. CDR3: CATSRALGLAGGPGDEQFF. DNA of the CDR3: TGTGCCACCAGCAGAGCCCTGGGACTAGCGGGAGGGCCGGGAGATGAGCAGTTCTTC.

This chain connects TRBV7-6 to TRBJ2-5, with 7 nucleotides matching TRBD2. The CDR3 contains 16 residues. CDR1 is SGHVS and CDR2 is FNYEAQ in the germline V gene. V lost 5 bases to trimming and J lost 5 bases; unmatched junction nucleotides: 14. The CDR3 DNA reads as TGTGCCAGCAGCCTTAGGCCGTCGGGAGGCAAGGAGACCCAGTACTTC. Residues: CASSLRPSGGKETQYF.

J is TRBJ2-1 and V is TRBV11-2; 9 bases are shared with TRBD2. CDR1 and CDR2 from the germline V gene are SGHAT and FQNNGV. The CDR3 totals 16 residues. V was pared by 0 bases and J by 6 bases, with 6 bases of the junction left unmatched. The CDR3: CASSLDGLAGPNEQFF. Written as DNA, the CDR3 is TGTGCCAGCAGCTTAGATGGTCTAGCGGGACCCAATGAGCAGTTCTTC.

J is TRBJ2-3 and V is TRBV6-4; D is possibly TRBD2 (5 bases). This CDR3 comprises 14 residues. CDR1 is MRHNA, CDR2 SNTAGT, per germline. V shed 2 bases and J shed 4 bases, with 10 bases lying between them. Here the CDR3 DNA reads TGTGCCAGCAGTGACGACCTAGCATCAGATACGCAGTATTTT. Its translation is CASSDDLASDTQYF.

This chain links TRBV11-2 with TRBJ1-4; the D gene is possibly TRBD1 (5 bases). Trimming cost V 4 bases and J 8 bases, with 14 bases left between them. The CDR3 runs 14 residues. Germline V lookup: CDR1 SGHAT, CDR2 FQNNGV. This CDR3 is CASSSTEVREKLFF. For the CDR3, the DNA is TGTGCCAGCAGCTCGACAGAGGTACGGGAAAAACTGTTTTTT. Drawing the rest from reference TRBV11-2 and TRBJ1-4, the complete variable domain is EAGVAQSPRYKIIEKRQSVAFWCNPISGHATLYWYQQILGQGPKLLIQFQNNGVVDDSQLPKDRFSAERLKGVDSTLKIQPAKLEDSAVYLCASSSTEVREKLFFGSGTQLSVL.

This clone was counted a single time. J is TRBJ2-2 and V is TRBV27; a possible D gene is TRBD1 (6 bases). Germline V gene lookup returns CDR1 MNHEY and CDR2 SMNVEV (reference sequence). The V end lost 3 bases, the J end lost 0 bases, and 20 bases lay between the germline ends. The CDR3 is made up of 19 amino acids. CDR3 nucleotides: TGTGCCAGCAGTTTTGCCCCGCCTGGGACACGTGCGAACACCGGGGAGCTGTTTTTT. Protein product: CASSFAPPGTRANTGELFF.

This chain joins TRBV10-1 and TRBJ2-7, with 7 bases that match TRBD1. The germline V gene has CDR1 WNHNN and CDR2 SYGVQD (reference sequence). The CDR3 is 14 residues long. Unmatched junction bases numbered 8, after V lost 4 bases and J lost 5 bases. CDR3 amino acids: CASSARRTGDEQYF. Here the CDR3 DNA reads TGCGCCAGCAGTGCACGAAGGACAGGAGACGAGCAGTACTTC.